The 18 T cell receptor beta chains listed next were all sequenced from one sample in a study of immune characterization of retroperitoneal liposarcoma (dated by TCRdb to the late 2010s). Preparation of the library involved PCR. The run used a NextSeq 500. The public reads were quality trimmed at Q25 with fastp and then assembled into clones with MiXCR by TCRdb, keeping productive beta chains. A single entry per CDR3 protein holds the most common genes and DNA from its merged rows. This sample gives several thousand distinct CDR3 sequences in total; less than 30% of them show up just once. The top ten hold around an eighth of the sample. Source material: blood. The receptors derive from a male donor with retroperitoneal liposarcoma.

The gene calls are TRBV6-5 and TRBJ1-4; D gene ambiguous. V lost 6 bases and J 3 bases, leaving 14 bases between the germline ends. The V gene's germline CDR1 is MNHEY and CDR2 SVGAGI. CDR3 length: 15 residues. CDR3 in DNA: TGTGCCAGCAGACCCTCGGGGTCCCCTAATGAAAAACTGTTTTTT. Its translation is CASRPSGSPNEKLFF.

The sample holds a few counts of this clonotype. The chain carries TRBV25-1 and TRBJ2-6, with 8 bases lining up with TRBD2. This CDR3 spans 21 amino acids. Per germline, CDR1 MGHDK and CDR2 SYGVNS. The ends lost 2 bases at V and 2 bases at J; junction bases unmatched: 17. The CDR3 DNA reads TGTGCCAGCAGTGAAGTTCTCAGGGGTGGAGCGGGAGTGCCTGGGGCCAACGTCCTGACTTTC. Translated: CASSEVLRGGAGVPGANVLTF.

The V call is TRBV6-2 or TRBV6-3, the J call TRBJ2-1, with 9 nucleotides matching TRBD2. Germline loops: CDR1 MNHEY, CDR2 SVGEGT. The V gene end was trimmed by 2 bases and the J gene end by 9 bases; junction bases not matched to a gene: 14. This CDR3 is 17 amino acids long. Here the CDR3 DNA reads TGTGCCAGCAGTTACCTCAATCTAGCGGGACCCGGGATTGAGCAGTTCTTC. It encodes CASSYLNLAGPGIEQFF.

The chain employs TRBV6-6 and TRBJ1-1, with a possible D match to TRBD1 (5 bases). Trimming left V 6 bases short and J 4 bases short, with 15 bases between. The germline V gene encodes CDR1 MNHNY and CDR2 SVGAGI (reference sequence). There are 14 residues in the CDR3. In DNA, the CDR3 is TGTGCCAGCAGCGATCTAGGGGTGCCCACTGAAGCTTTCTTT. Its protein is CASSDLGVPTEAFF.

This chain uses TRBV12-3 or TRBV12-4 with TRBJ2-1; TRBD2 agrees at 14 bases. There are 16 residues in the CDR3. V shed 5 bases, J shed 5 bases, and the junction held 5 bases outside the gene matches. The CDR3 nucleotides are TGTGCCAGCAGTGGGGGACTAGCGGGAGTCAACAATGAGCAGTTCTTC. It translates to CASSGGLAGVNNEQFF.

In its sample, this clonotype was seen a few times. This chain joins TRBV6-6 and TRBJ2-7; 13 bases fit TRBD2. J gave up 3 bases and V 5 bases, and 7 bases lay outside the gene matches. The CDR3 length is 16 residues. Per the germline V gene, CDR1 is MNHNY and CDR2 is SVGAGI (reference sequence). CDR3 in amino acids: CASSGRTSGSLYEQYF. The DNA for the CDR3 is TGTGCCAGCAGTGGACGGACTAGCGGGAGTCTCTACGAGCAGTACTTC.

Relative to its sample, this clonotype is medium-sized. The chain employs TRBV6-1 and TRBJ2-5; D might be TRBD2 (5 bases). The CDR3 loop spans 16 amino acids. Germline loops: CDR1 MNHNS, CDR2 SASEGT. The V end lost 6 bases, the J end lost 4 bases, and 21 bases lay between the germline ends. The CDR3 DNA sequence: TGTGCCAGCAGCCAACTACTAGGCCCCCAAAGAGAGACCCAGTACTTC. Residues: CASSQLLGPQRETQYF.

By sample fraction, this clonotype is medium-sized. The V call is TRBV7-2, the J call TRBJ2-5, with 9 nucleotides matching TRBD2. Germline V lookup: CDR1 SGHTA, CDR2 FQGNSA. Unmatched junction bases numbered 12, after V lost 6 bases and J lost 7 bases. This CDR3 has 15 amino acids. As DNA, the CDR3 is TGTGCCAGCAGTTTGGCGGGAGGGAGGGGGGGGACCCAGTACTTC. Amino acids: CASSLAGGRGGTQYF.

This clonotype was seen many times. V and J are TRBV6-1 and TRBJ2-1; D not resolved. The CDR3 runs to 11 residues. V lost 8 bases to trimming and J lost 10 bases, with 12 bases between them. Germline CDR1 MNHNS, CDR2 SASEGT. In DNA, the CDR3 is TGTGCCAGCGGGCAGACCTACGAGCAGTTCTTC. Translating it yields CASGQTYEQFF.

The CDR3 is CASSPGLAGHGSSYNEQFF. The CDR3 DNA is TGTGCCAGCAGCCCAGGACTAGCGGGACATGGAAGCTCCTACAATGAGCAGTTCTTC. This chain joins TRBV11-3 and TRBJ2-1; 12 positions match TRBD2. J lost 0 bases, V lost 5 bases, and 11 bases had no gene match. The CDR3 covers 19 residues. In germline, CDR1 is SGHNT, CDR2 YENEEA.

This CDR3 is CASREGLAGAYEQYF. In DNA form, the CDR3 reads TGTGCCAGCCGGGAGGGACTAGCGGGAGCCTACGAGCAGTACTTC. The chain combines TRBV6-5 with TRBJ2-7, with 14 bases fitting TRBD2. CDR1 and CDR2 (germline): MNHEY, SVGAGI. V was pared by 8 bases and J by 2 bases, with 5 bases of the junction left unmatched. The CDR3 covers 15 residues.

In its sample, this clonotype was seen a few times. Here the CDR3 DNA reads TGCGCCAGCAGCGGGGGCTACATGAACACTGAAGCTTTCTTT. It encodes CASSGGYMNTEAFF. The chain couples TRBV5-1 to TRBJ1-1; a weak D match, TRBD1 (6 bases). CDR3 length equals 14 residues. Per the germline V gene, CDR1 is SGHRS and CDR2 is YFSETQ. The V end was cut by 4 bases, the J end by 0 bases, with 10 bases between.

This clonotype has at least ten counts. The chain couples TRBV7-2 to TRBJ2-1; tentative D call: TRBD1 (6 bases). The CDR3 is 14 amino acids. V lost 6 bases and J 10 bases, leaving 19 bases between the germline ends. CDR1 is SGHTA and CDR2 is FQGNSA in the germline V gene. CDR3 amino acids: CASSRLGQSYEQFF. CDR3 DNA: TGTGCCAGCAGTCGTCTCGGACAGTCCTACGAGCAGTTCTTC.

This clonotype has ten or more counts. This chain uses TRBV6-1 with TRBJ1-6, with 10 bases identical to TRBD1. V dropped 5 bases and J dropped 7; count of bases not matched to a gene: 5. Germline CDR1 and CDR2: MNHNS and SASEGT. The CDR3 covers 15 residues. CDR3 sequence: CASSLDRGWNSPLHF. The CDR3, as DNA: TGTGCCAGCAGTTTGGACAGGGGGTGGAATTCACCCCTCCACTTT.

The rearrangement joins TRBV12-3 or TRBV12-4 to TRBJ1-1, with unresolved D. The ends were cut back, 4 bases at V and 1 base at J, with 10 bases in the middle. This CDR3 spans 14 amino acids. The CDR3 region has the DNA TGTGCCAGCAGTTCCCTCCGGGGGAACACTGAAGCTTTCTTT. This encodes CASSSLRGNTEAFF.

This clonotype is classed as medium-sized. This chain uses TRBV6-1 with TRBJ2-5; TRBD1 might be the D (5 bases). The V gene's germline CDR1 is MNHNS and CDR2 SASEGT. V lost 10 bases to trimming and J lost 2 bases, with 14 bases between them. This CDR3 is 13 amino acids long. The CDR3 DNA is TGTGCCAACCGACAGTACCCACAAGAGACCCAGTACTTC. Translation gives CANRQYPQETQYF.

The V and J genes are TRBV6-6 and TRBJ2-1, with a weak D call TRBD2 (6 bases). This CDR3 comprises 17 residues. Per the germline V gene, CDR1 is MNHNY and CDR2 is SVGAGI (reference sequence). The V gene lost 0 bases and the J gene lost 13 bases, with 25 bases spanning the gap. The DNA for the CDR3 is TGTGCCAGCAGTTACTCGAGAGGCGGGGCGGGGCAAGAGACCCAGTTCTTC. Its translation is CASSYSRGGAGQETQFF.

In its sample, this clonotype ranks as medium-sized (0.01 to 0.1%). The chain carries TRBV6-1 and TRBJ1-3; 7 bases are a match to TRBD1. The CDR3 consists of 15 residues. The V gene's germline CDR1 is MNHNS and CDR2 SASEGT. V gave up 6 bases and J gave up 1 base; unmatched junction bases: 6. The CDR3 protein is CASSPIQGSGNTIYF. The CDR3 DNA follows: TGTGCCAGCAGCCCAATACAGGGGTCTGGAAACACCATATATTTT.